One and the same sample provided the 21 T cell receptor beta chains below, sequenced in a study of blood T cell repertoires in COVID-19. Clones were sequenced by immunoSEQ multiplex PCR, and TCRdb holds only the in-frame ones, with some missing. The profile shows 70,000 to 95,000 clones, 82% of them singletons. The sample was peripheral blood. The receptors come from a human donor in a cohort sampled during active COVID-19.

CDR3 DNA: TGTGCCAGCAGTCTGGACAGTCAAGAGACCCAGTACTTC. This translates into CASSLDSQETQYF. The chain joins TRBV12-3 or TRBV12-4 to TRBJ2-5, with a weak D call TRBD1 (6 bases). This CDR3 has 13 residues. V was pared by 5 bases and J by 2 bases, with 9 bases between.

The table lists this clone with a few counts. The chain links TRBV6-5 to TRBJ2-1; a possible D gene is TRBD1 (6 bases). The CDR3 is 13 amino acids. Germline CDR1 and CDR2: MNHEY and SVGAGI. V lost 8 bases and J lost 10, with 18 bases in between. The DNA for the CDR3 is TGTGCCAGCGGAGGAACAGGGTCGCGAGAGCAGTTCTTC. It is translated as CASGGTGSREQFF.

The rearrangement links TRBV5-4 to TRBJ2-7; D not resolved. The CDR3 spans 14 residues. Looked up from germline, CDR1 is SGHNT and CDR2 is YYREEE (reference sequence). V lost 0 bases, J lost 9 bases, and 16 bases lay in between. CDR3 sequence reads: CASSLGGQARGQYF. CDR3 in DNA: TGTGCCAGCAGCTTGGGTGGGCAGGCCCGTGGGCAGTACTTC.

The chain is built from TRBV6-6 and TRBJ2-3; 7 positions agree with TRBD2. The germline V gene has CDR1 MNHNY and CDR2 SVGAGI (reference sequence). J gave up 4 bases and V 7 bases, and 14 bases lay outside the gene matches. CDR3 size: 16 residues. In DNA, the CDR3 is TGTGCCAGCACTCCCTGGGGGAGGGAAGGGGCAGATACGCAGTATTTT. It is translated as CASTPWGREGADTQYF.

This chain connects TRBV4-1 to TRBJ2-3, with 11 nucleotides matching TRBD2. In germline, CDR1 is MGHRA, CDR2 YSYEKL. Trimming took 0 bases from V and 3 from J; bases not matched to a gene: 5. This CDR3 is 17 amino acids long. CDR3 region: CASSQELAGGTTDTQYF. The CDR3 coding sequence is TGCGCCAGCAGCCAAGAGTTAGCGGGGGGGACTACAGATACGCAGTATTTT.

This clone was recorded a few times. Here the CDR3 DNA reads TGCGCCAGCAGCCCAGGGGACGGCAATCAGCCCCAGCATTTT. Translation gives CASSPGDGNQPQHF. The chain employs TRBV5-1 and TRBJ1-5, with D perhaps TRBD1 (6 bases). V was clipped by 4 bases and J by 2 bases, with 10 bases between them. Germline CDR1 and CDR2: SGHRS and YFSETQ. The CDR3 consists of 14 residues.

This clone was found once. V is TRBV18 and J is TRBJ2-1; 8 bases map to TRBD2. The germline V gene encodes CDR1 KGHSH and CDR2 LQKENI. The V segment lost 5 bases and the J segment 6 bases; nucleotides outside the gene matches: 12. This CDR3 contains 16 residues. The CDR3 here is CASSVSSGGVFNEQFF. The CDR3 DNA follows: TGTGCCAGCTCAGTCTCAAGCGGGGGAGTGTTCAATGAGCAGTTCTTC.

The chain joins TRBV27 to TRBJ1-2; TRBD1 agrees at 8 bases. Trimming at V came to 5 bases and at J to 4 bases, leaving 12 bases not matched to a gene. Germline V gene sequence: CDR1 MNHEY, CDR2 SMNVEV (reference sequence). CDR3 size: 16 residues. The CDR3 DNA sequence: TGTGCCAGCAGTACTTACGGACAGGGTAATGGCTATGGCTACACCTTC. This codes for CASSTYGQGNGYGYTF.

The V gene is TRBV29-1, the J gene TRBJ1-3, with TRBD1 as a possible D gene (6 bases). Trimming removed 6 bases from V and 0 bases from J, with 9 bases in between. Germline CDR1 is SQVTM and CDR2 is ANQGSEA. CDR3 length equals 13 residues. This chain's CDR3 is CSVDSNSGNTIYF. CDR3 in DNA: TGCAGCGTGGACAGCAACTCTGGAAACACCATATATTTT.

The V call is TRBV4-1, the J call TRBJ2-1; 8 nucleotides align to TRBD1. V gave up 3 bases and J gave up 3 bases; unmatched junction bases: 4. The CDR3 covers 15 residues. Looked up from germline, CDR1 is MGHRA and CDR2 is YSYEKL. The CDR3, as DNA: TGCGCCAGCAGCCATGGGACAGGAGACTACAATGAGCAGTTCTTC. Its protein is CASSHGTGDYNEQFF.

This clone was seen at least ten times. The V and J genes are TRBV28 and TRBJ1-6, with D perhaps matching TRBD1 (6 bases). The V gene's germline CDR1 is MDHEN and CDR2 SYDVKM. V lost 3 bases and J lost 7, with 19 bases in between. There are 17 residues in the CDR3. CDR3: CASSFRGTPSRNSPLHF. The CDR3 nucleotides are TGTGCCAGCAGTTTCAGGGGCACACCAAGCAGGAATTCACCCCTCCACTTT.

The chain carries TRBV18 and TRBJ2-7; 10 bases agree with TRBD1. After removal of 0 bases from V and 4 bases from J, the junction contained 6 bases not matched to a gene. Germline values: CDR1 KGHSH, CDR2 LQKENI. There are 16 residues in the CDR3. CDR3 in DNA: TGTGCCAGCTCACCACCAAGGGGACAGGGGTGGTACGAGCAGTACTTC. Protein product: CASSPPRGQGWYEQYF.

V usage is TRBV14 and J usage is TRBJ2-5; TRBD1 matches 8 bases. With 2 bases clipped from V and 8 bases from J, the junction kept 13 bases outside the gene matches. CDR1 is SGHDN, CDR2 FVKESK, per germline. The CDR3 loop spans 16 amino acids. Here the CDR3 DNA reads TGTGCCAGCAGCCAACTAGGACAGGGTTCGGAGGGTACCCAGTACTTC. This translates into CASSQLGQGSEGTQYF.

The chain couples TRBV19 to TRBJ2-1, with D perhaps TRBD1 (5 bases). Looked up from germline, CDR1 is LNHDA and CDR2 is SQIVND (reference sequence). This CDR3 is 17 amino acids long. Trimming shortened V by 2 bases and J by 8 bases, and 22 bases separated the two germline ends. The CDR3 DNA reads TGTGCCAGTAGTATAATCCCACAGGACATCTTATCAGATGAGCAGTTCTTC. This codes for CASSIIPQDILSDEQFF.

The V and J genes are TRBV5-4 and TRBJ2-5; 9 bases are a match to TRBD2. V was clipped by 3 bases and J by 5 bases; unmatched bases: 5. Looked up from germline, CDR1 is SGHNT and CDR2 is YYREEE (reference sequence). There are 14 residues in the CDR3. The CDR3 nucleotides read TGTGCCAGCAGCTCGCGCGGGGGGGGCGAGACCCAGTACTTC. As protein: CASSSRGGGETQYF.

This clone showed up just a few times. This chain links TRBV3-1 (or the pseudogene TRBV3-2) with TRBJ2-5, with 8 bases matching TRBD1. The CDR3 totals 15 residues. V lost 2 bases to trimming and J lost 5 bases; unmatched junction nucleotides: 7. Germline V CDR1 and CDR2: LGHDT, YNNKEL (reference sequence). The CDR3 spells CASSQLQGVVETQYF. The CDR3 region has the DNA TGTGCCAGCAGCCAACTACAGGGGGTGGTGGAGACCCAGTACTTC.

The V gene is TRBV28, the J gene TRBJ1-6; maybe TRBD1 (5 bases). The CDR3 totals 15 residues. CDR1 MDHEN and CDR2 SYDVKM come from the germline V gene. V was trimmed by 5 bases and J by 10 bases, leaving 18 bases between them. The CDR3 loop reads CASSPIGRGWSPLHF. DNA of the CDR3: TGTGCCAGCAGTCCGATTGGAAGGGGATGGTCACCCCTCCACTTT.

Of note for this clone: A junction end diverges from the germline sequence, so it may reflect a read error. This chain's CDR3 is CSVEDPRGTYTEYF. CDR3 bases: TGCAGCGTTGAAGATCCCCGGGGGACTTATACGGAGTATTTT. V usage is TRBV29-1 and J usage is TRBJ2-3; tentatively, D is TRBD2 (6 bases). The CDR3 is 14 amino acids. Germline CDR1 SQVTM, CDR2 ANQGSEA.

The sample holds one count of this clone. The chain has TRBV28 and TRBJ2-7, with TRBD1 matching 10 bases. Germline V lookup: CDR1 MDHEN, CDR2 SYDVKM. J lost 6 bases, V lost 4 bases, and 9 bases had no gene match. The CDR3 length is 15 residues. CDR3 amino acids: CASSSAGTGAGEQYF. The CDR3 bases are TGTGCCAGCAGTTCCGCCGGGACAGGGGCAGGCGAGCAGTACTTC.

The DNA of the CDR3 is TGTGCCAGCAGCTTCCCCAACCAATTCGGGGATGAGCAGTTCTTC. Amino acids: CASSFPNQFGDEQFF. This sequence joins TRBV5-4 and TRBJ2-1, with D perhaps TRBD2 (5 bases). CDR3 size: 15 residues. Between the trimmed V and J ends, which lost 2 bases and 8 bases, there was a span of 17 bases. The germline CDR1 and CDR2 sequences are SGHNT and YYREEE (reference sequence).

The chain joins TRBV10-2 to TRBJ2-3; 7 bases are shared with TRBD2. V trimming: 2 bases; J trimming: 2 bases; junction bases outside the gene matches: 4. CDR1 and CDR2 from the germline V gene are WSHSY and SAAADI. The CDR3 contains 15 residues. The CDR3 bases are TGCGCCAGCAGTGAGGCGAGCGGGGTCACAGATACGCAGTATTTT. Amino acid sequence: CASSEASGVTDTQYF.